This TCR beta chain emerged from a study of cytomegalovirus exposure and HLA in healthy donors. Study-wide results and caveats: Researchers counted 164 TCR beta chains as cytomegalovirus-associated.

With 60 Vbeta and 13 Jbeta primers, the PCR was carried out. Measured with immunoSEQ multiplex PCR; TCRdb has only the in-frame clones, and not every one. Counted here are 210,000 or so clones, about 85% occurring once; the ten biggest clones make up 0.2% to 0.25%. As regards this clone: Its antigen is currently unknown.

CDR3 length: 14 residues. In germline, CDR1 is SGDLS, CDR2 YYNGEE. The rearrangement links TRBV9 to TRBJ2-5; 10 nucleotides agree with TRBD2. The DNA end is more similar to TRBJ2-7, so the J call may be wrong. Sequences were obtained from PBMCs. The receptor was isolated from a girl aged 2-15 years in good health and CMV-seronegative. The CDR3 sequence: CASSAGTSVYEQYF. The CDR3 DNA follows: TGTGCCAGCAGCGCCGGGACTAGCGTCTACGAGCAGTACTTC.